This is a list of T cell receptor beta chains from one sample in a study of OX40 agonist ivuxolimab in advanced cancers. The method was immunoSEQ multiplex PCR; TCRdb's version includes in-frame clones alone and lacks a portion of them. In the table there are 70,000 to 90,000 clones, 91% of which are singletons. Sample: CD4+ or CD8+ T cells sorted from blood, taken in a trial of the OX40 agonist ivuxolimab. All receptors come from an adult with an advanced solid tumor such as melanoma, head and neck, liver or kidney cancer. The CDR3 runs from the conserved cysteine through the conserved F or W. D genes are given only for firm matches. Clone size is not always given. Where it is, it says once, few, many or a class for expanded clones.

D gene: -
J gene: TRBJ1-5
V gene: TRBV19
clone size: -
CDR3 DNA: TGTGCCAGTAGTATGAGTAGCTATAGCAATCAGCCCCAGCATTTT
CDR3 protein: CASSMSSYSNQPQHF

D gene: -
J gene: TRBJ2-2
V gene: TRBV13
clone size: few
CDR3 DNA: TGTGCCAGCAGCTTAGGTTTGGACACCGGGGAGCTGTTTTTT
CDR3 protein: CASSLGLDTGELFF

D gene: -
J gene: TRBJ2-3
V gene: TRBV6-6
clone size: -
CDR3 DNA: TGTGCCAGCAGTTACTCTCTAGATACGCAGTATTTT
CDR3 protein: CASSYSLDTQYF

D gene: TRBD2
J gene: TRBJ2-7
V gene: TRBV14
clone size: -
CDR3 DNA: TGTGCCAGCAGCCAGGGAGCGGGGGCGGCTAACTTC
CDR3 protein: CASSQGAGAANF

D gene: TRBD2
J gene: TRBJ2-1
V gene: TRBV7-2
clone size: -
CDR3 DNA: TGTGCCAGCAGCCACAGATTAGCGGGGCCCTACAATGAGCAGTTCTTC
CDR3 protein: CASSHRLAGPYNEQFF

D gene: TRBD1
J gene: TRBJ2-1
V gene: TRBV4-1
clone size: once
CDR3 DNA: TGCGCCAGCAGCCTTCCAGCCGGGACAGGCAATGAGCAGTTCTTC
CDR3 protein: CASSLPAGTGNEQFF

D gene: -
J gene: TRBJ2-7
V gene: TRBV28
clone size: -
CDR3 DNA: TGTGCCAGCAGTTACCCCGGCCTAGGATGGACCTACGAGCAGTACTTC
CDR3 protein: CASSYPGLGWTYEQYF

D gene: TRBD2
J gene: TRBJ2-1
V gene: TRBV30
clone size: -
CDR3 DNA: TGTGCCTGGAGCGGCCTAGCGGGAGGCAATGAGCAGTTCTTC
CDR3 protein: CAWSGLAGGNEQFF

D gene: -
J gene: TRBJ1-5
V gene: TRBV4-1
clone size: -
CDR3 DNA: TGCGCCAGCAGCCAACAAGGGTGGCAGCCCCAGCATTTT
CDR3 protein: CASSQQGWQPQHF

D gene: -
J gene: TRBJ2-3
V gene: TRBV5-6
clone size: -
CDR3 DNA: TGTGCCAGCAGCTTGGCGGATACGCAGTATTTT
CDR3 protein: CASSLADTQYF

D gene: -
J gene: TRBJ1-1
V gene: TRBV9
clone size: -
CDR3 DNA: TGTGCCAGCAGCGTTGGCGACACTGAAGCTTTCTTT
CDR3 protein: CASSVGDTEAFF

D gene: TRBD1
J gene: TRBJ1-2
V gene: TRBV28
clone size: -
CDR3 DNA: TGTGCCAGCAGACCCCTCAGGGGGCAATGGGGCTATGGCTACACCTTC
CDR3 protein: CASRPLRGQWGYGYTF

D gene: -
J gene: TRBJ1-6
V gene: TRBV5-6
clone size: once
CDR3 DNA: TGTGCCAGCAGCCATGACAGGCATAATTCACCCCTCCACTTT
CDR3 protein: CASSHDRHNSPLHF

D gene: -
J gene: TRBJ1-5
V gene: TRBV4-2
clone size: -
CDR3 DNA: TGTGCCAGCAGCCCGAAGATCAATCAGCCCCAGCATTTT
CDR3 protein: CASSPKINQPQHF

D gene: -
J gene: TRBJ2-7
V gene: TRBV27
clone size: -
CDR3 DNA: TGTGCCAGCAGTCCCTCCATCGGGGTCCGAACCTACGAGCAGTACTTC
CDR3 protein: CASSPSIGVRTYEQYF

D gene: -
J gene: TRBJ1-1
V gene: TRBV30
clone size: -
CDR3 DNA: TGTGCCTGGAGTGTCGGTCGGACGAACACTGAAGCTTTCTTT
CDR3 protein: CAWSVGRTNTEAFF

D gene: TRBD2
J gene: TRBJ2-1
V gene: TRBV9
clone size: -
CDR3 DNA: TGTGCCAGCAGCGGACTAGCGGGAGTAAGTGAGCAGTTCTTC
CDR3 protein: CASSGLAGVSEQFF

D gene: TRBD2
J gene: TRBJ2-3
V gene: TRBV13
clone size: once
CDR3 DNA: TGTGCCAGCAGCCCAGGACTAGGGACAGATACGCAGTATTTT
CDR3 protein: CASSPGLGTDTQYF

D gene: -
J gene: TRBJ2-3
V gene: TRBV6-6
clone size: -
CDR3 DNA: TGTGCCAGCAGTTACTCTGTACCAAGCACAGATACGCAGTATTTT
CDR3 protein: CASSYSVPSTDTQYF

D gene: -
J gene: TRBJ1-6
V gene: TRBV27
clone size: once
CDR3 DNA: TGTGCCAGCAGTTTAGGGAGCTCCTATAATTCACCCCTCCACTTT
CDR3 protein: CASSLGSSYNSPLHF

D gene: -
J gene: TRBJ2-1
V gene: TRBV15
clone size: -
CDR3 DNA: TGTGCCACCAGCAGAGATCGCGGGGGCGGATTAAATGAGCAGTTCTTC
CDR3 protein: CATSRDRGGGLNEQFF